The entry that follows covers one T cell receptor (beta chain) sequence. Using RNA transcripts as the source, TCR beta CDR3 regions were amplified. First-round RT-PCR targeting the TCR CDR3 was performed with the HTBI primer set. TCRdb re-analysed the multiplex PCR reads in MiXCR, keeping a single row per CDR3 protein. This sample carries approximately 400,000 distinct CDR3 sequences, roughly 20% of them seen once, and the ten largest clones take 40%. V was clipped by 4 bases and J by 4 bases, with 8 bases between them. CDR3 length: 12 residues. Patients were excluded for uncontrolled infection, other autoimmune disease, pregnancy or lactation. Clinical symptoms, serum thyroxine and TRAb, thyroid ultrasound and orbital computed tomography together formed the diagnostic basis. The sample belongs to a study of T cells in Graves' hyperthyroidism and ophthalmopathy.

This chain connects TRBV12-3 or TRBV12-4 to TRBJ2-7; D not certain. Input material: blood. The clonotype originates from a man aged 18 to 29 with Graves' ophthalmopathy. The CDR3 reads CASSWNIYEQYF. The DNA for the CDR3 is TGTGCCAGCAGTTGGAATATTTACGAGCAGTACTTC.